The sequence of this T cell receptor beta chain was determined in a study of blood T cell repertoires in COVID-19. On the study more broadly: Cohort 3 recovery required two negative PCRs, clearance, or symptom resolution.

Measured with immunoSEQ multiplex PCR; TCRdb has only the in-frame clones, and not every one. The sample yields about 270,000 clones, approximately 90% seen once. Residents of 24 US areas, aged roughly 18 to 95 years, made up the participants. CDR1 is MNHEY and CDR2 is SMNVEV in the germline V gene (reference sequence). V lost 4 bases and J lost 7; bases outside the gene matches: 3. The CDR3 consists of 14 residues. Sequenced input: PBMCs or T cells enriched from blood (not recorded which). The clonotype originates from a woman in her sixties or seventies in a cohort exposed to, infected with or recovered from COVID-19 (not recorded which). V and J are TRBV27 and TRBJ2-1; 11 bases map to TRBD2. CDR3 residues: CASSSGLAENEQFF. In DNA, the CDR3 is TGTGCCAGCAGTTCGGGACTAGCGGAGAATGAGCAGTTCTTC.